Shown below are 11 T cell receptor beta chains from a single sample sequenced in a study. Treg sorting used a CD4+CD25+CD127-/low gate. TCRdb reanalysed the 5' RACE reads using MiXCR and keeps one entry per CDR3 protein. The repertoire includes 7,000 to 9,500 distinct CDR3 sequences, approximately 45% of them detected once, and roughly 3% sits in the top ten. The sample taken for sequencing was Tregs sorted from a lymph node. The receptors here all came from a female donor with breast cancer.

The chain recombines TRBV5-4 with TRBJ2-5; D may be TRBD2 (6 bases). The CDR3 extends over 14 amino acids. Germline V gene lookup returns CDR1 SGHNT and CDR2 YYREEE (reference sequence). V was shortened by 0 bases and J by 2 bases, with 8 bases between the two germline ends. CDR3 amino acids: CASSLGLAQETQYF. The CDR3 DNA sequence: TGTGCCAGCAGCTTGGGTCTAGCGCAAGAGACCCAGTACTTC.

CDR3 DNA: TGTGCCAGCAGCTTAGCCCCGGCGGGAGGATACGAGCAGTACTTC. Amino acid sequence: CASSLAPAGGYEQYF. The chain has TRBV7-9 and TRBJ2-7, with TRBD2 matching 8 bases. Germline trimming cut 0 bases from V and 4 bases from J; bases unmatched to any gene: 5. This CDR3 contains 15 residues. Per the germline V gene, CDR1 is SEHNR and CDR2 is FQNEAQ (reference sequence).

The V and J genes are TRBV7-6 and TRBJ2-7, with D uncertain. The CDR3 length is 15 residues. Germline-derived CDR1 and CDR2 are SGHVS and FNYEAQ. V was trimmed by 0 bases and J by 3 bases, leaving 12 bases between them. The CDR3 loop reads CASSLAPGQIYEQYF. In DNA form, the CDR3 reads TGTGCCAGCAGCTTAGCGCCGGGTCAGATCTACGAGCAGTACTTC.

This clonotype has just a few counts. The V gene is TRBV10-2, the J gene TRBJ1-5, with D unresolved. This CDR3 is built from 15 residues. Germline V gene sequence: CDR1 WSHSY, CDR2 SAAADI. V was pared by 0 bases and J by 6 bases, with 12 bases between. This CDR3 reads CASSESGSGFQPQHF. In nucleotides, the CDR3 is TGCGCCAGCAGTGAGTCGGGATCGGGGTTTCAGCCCCAGCATTTT.

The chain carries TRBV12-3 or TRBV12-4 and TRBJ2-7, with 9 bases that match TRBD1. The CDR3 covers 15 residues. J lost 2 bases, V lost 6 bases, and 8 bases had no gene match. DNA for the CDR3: TGTGCCAGCAGCCATGGACAGGGGCCCCCCTACGAGCAGTACTTC. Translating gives CASSHGQGPPYEQYF.

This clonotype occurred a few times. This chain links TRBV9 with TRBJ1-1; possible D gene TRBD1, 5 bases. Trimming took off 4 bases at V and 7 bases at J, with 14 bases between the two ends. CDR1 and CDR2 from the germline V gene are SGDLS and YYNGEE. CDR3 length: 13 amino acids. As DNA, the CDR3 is TGTGCCAGCAGCCAGCCCCCCGACAGTGAAGCTTTCTTT. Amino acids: CASSQPPDSEAFF.

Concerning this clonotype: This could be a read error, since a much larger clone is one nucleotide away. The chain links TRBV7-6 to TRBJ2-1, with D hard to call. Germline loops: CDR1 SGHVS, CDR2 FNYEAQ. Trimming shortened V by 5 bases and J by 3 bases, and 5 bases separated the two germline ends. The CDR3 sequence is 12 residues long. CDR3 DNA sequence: TGTGCCAGCAGCCCGGACTACAATGAGCAGTTCTTC. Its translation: CASSPDYNEQFF.

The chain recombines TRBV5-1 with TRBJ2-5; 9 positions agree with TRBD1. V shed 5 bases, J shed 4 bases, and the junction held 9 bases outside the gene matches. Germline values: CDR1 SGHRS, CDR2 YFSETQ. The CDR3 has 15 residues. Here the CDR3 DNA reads TGCGCCAGCAGTCAGGGGGACAGGGAACGAGAGACCCAGTACTTC. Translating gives CASSQGDRERETQYF.

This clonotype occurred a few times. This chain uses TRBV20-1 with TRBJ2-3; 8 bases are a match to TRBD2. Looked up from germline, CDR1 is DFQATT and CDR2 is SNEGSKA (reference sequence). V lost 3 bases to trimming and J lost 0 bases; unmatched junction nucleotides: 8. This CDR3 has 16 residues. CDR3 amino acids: CSARDSGMHSTDTQYF. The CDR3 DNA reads TGCAGTGCTAGGGATAGCGGGATGCATAGCACAGATACGCAGTATTTT.

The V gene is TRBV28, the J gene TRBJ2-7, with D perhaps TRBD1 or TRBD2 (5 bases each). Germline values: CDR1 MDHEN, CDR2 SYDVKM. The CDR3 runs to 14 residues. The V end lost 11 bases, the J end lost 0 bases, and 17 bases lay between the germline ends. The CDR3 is CASRTPGSSYEQYF. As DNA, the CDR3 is TGTGCCTCCCGAACCCCAGGGAGCTCCTACGAGCAGTACTTC.

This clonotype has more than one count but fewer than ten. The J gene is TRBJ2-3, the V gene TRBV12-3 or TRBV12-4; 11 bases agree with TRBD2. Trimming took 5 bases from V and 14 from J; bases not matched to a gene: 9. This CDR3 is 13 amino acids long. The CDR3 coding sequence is TGTGCCAGCAGTCCAGGGACTAGCGGATACGTGTATTTT. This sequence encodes CASSPGTSGYVYF.